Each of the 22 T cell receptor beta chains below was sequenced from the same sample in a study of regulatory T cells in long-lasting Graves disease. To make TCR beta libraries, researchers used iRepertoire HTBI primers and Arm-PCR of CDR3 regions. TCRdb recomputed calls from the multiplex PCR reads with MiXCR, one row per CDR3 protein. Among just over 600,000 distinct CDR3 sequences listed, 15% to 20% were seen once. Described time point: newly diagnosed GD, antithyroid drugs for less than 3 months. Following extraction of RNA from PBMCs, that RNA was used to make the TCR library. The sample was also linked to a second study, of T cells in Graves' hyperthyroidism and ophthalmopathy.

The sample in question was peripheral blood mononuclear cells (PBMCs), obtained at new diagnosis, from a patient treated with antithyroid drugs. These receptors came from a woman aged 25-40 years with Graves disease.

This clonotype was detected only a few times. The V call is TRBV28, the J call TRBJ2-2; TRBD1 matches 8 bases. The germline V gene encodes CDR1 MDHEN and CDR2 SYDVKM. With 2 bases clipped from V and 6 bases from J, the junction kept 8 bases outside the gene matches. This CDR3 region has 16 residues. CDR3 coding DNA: TGTGCCAGCAGTTTAGTTTTGACAGGGGCCCCCGGGGAGCTGTTTTTT. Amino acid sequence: CASSLVLTGAPGELFF.

The CDR3 loop is CASSDTGTGIYEQYF. The CDR3 DNA follows: TGTGCCAGCAGTGATACCGGGACAGGAATCTACGAGCAGTACTTC. The V and J genes are TRBV6-4 and TRBJ2-7; TRBD1 agrees at 8 bases. Germline trimming cut 3 bases from V and 3 bases from J; bases unmatched to any gene: 7. The CDR3 contains 15 residues. Germline loops: CDR1 MRHNA, CDR2 SNTAGT.

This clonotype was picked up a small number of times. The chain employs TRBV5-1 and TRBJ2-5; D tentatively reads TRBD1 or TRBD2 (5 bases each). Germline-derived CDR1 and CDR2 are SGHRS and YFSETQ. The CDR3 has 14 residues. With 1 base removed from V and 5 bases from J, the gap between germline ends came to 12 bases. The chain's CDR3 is CASSLRGRGETQYF. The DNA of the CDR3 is TGCGCCAGCAGCTTGCGGGGACGTGGTGAGACCCAGTACTTC.

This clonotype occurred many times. The CDR3 nucleotides read TGTGCCAGCAGTCGACAGGGGATCACAGATACGCAGTATTTT. Translating it yields CASSRQGITDTQYF. The rearrangement joins TRBV2 to TRBJ2-3, with 8 bases matching TRBD1. The length of the CDR3 is 14 residues. Trimming at V came to 5 bases and at J to 2 bases, leaving 3 bases not matched to a gene. Germline V gene data show CDR1 as SNHLY and CDR2 as FYNNEI.

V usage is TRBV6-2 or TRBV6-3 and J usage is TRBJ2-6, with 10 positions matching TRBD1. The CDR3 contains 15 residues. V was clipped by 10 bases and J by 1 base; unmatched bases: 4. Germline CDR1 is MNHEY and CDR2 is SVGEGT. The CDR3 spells CANWTGGSGANVLTF. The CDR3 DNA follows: TGTGCCAACTGGACAGGGGGGTCTGGGGCCAACGTCCTGACTTTC.

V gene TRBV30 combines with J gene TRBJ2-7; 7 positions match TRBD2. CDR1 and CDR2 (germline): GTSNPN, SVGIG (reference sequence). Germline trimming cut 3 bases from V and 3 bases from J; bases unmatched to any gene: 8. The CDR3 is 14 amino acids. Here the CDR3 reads CAWREVGRLYEQYF. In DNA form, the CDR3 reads TGTGCCTGGAGAGAGGTCGGGAGGCTCTACGAGCAGTACTTC.

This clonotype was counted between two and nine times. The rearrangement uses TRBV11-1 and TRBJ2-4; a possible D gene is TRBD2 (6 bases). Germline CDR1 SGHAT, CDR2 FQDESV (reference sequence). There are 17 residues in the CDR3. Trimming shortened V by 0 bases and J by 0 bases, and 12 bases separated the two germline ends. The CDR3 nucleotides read TGTGCCAGCAGCTTAGCTATCGGGAGCCAAGCCAAAAACATTCAGTACTTC. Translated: CASSLAIGSQAKNIQYF.

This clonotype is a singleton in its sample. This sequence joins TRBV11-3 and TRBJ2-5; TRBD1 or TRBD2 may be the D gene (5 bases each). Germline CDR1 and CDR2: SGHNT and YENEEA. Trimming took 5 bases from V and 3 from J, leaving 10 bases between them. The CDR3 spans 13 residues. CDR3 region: CASSLGPKETQYF. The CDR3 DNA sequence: TGTGCCAGCAGCCTGGGACCCAAAGAGACCCAGTACTTC.

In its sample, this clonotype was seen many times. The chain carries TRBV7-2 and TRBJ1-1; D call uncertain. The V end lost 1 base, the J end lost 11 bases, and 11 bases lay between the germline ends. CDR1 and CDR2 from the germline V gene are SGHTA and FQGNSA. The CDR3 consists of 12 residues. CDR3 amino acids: CASSLDRVRAFF. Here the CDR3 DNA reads TGTGCCAGCAGCTTAGATAGGGTGCGGGCTTTCTTT.

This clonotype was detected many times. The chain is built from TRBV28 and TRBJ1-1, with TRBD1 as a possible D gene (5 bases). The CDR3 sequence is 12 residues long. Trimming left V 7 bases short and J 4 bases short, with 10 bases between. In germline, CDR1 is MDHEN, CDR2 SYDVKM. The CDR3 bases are TGTGCCAGCACCTCAGGGATCACTGAAGCTTTCTTT. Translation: CASTSGITEAFF.

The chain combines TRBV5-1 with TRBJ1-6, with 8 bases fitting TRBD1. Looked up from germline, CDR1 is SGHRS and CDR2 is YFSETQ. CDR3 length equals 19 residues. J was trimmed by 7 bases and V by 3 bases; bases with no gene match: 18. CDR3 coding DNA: TGCGCCAGCAGCTCGGGGCTTCTATCCGGGACAGGACTGAATTCACCCCTCCACTTT. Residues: CASSSGLLSGTGLNSPLHF.

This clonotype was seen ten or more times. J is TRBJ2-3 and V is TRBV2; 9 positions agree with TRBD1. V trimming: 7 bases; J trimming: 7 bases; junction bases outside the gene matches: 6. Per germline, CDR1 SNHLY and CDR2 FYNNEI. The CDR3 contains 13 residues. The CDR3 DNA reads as TGTGCCAGCATTACAGGGGGCGGTTATACGCAGTATTTT. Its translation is CASITGGGYTQYF.

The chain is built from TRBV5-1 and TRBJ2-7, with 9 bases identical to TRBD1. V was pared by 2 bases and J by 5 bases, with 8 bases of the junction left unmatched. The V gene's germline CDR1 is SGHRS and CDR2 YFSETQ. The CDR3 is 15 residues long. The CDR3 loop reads CASSLMPGQGNEQYF. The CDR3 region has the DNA TGCGCCAGCAGCTTAATGCCGGGACAGGGAAACGAGCAGTACTTC.

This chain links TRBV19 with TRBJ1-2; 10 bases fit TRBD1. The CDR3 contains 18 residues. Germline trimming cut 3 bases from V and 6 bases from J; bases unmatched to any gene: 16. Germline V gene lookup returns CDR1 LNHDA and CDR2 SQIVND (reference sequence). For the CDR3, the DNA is TGTGCCAGTAGTATTAGGGCCGGGACAGGGGTCGCGCACGATGGCTACACCTTC. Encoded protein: CASSIRAGTGVAHDGYTF.

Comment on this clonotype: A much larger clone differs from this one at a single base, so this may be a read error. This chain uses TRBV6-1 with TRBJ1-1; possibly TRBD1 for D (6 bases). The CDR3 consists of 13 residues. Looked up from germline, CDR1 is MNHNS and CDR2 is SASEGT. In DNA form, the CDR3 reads TGTGCCAGCAGTTATACAGGGAGGGCTGAAGCTTCCTTT. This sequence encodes CASSYTGRAEASF.

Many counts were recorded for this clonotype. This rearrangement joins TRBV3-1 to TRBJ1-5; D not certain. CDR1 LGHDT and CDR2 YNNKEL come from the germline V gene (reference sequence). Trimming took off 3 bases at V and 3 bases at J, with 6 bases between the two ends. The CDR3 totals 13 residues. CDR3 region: CASSHGDNQPQHF. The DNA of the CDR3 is TGTGCCAGCAGCCACGGTGACAATCAGCCCCAGCATTTT.

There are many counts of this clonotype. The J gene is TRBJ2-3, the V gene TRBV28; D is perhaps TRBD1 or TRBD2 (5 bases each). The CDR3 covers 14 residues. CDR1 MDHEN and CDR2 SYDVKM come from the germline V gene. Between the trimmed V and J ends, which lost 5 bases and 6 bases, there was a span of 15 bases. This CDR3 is CASSAGGFSDTQYF. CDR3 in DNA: TGTGCCAGCAGTGCTGGGGGTTTTAGTGATACGCAGTATTTT.

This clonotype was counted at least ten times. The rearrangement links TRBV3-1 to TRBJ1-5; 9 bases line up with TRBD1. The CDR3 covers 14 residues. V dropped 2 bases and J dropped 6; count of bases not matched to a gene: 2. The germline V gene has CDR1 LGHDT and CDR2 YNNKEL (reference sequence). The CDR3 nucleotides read TGTGCCAGCAGCCAAACAGGGGGCACTCAGCCCCAGCATTTT. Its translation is CASSQTGGTQPQHF.

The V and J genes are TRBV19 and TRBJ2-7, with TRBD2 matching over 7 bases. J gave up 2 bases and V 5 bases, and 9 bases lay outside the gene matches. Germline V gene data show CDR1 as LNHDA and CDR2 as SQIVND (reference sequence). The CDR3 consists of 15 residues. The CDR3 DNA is TGTGCCAGTAGTCCTCGGACTAGGGACCCCTACGAGCAGTACTTC. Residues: CASSPRTRDPYEQYF.

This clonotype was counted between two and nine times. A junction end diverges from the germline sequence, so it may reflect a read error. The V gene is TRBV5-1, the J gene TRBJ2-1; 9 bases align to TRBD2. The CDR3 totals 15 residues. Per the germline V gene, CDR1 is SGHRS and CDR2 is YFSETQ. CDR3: CASSLEAGGYSEQFF. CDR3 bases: TGCGCCAGCAGCTTAGAAGCGGGAGGTTACAGTGAGCAGTTCTTC.

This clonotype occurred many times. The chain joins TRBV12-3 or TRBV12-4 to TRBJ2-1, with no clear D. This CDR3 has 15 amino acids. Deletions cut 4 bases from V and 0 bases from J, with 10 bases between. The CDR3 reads CASSYILSSYNEQFF. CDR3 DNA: TGTGCCAGCAGTTACATACTAAGCTCCTACAATGAGCAGTTCTTC.

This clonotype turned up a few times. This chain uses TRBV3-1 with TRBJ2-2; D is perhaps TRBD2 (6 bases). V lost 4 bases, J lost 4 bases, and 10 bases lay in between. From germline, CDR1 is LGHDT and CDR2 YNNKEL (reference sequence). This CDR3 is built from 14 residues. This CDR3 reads CASSRAGTTGELFF. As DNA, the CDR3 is TGTGCCAGCAGCCGGGCGGGGACCACCGGGGAGCTGTTTTTT.